This TCR beta chain derives from a study of blood T cell repertoires in COVID-19. Study at large: Sources were T cells, B-cell-depleted T cells, or PBMCs; the material itself was cDNA or gDNA.

Sequenced by immunoSEQ multiplex PCR; TCRdb stores in-frame clones only, minus some. The sample includes approximately 280,000 clones, 85% of them seen just once. The ends lost 4 bases at V and 6 bases at J; junction bases unmatched: 11. CDR1 is SGHKS and CDR2 is YYEKEE in the germline V gene (reference sequence). The CDR3 spans 15 residues. Sequencing input: peripheral blood. This chain links TRBV5-5 with TRBJ1-2; 8 nucleotides align to TRBD1. The clonotype was recovered from a man over 45 with active or convalescent COVID-19. DNA for the CDR3: TGTGCCAGCAGCGTCCAACCGGACAGGGTTAATGGCTACACCTTC. It specifies CASSVQPDRVNGYTF.